The 26 T cell receptor beta chains below come from one sample, sequenced in a study of a mutant IDH1 vaccine in newly diagnosed glioma. The repertoire was sequenced with immunoSEQ multiplex PCR; TCRdb's copy has only in-frame clones and lacks some. The sample shows around 39,000 clones, less than 85% of them seen only once. The time point: week 23, last vaccination. Topical imiquimod accompanied each vaccine dose, which consisted of 300 ug of mutant IDH1 20-mer peptide. These receptors' targets are unknown. The source material was PBMCs, sampled from a glioma patient whose treatment included an IDH1 peptide vaccine. Receptor source: a woman in her late teens or twenties with glioma. Some clones in this sample may be carry-over from other donors' samples.

The genes are TRBV10-3 and TRBJ2-7, with 11 bases identical to TRBD1. Germline trimming cut 6 bases from V and 5 bases from J; bases unmatched to any gene: 9. Germline V gene data show CDR1 as ENHRY and CDR2 as SYGVKD. The CDR3 consists of 15 residues. The CDR3 DNA reads as TGTGCCATCAGAGGGTGGACAGGGGGCCCCAACGAGCAGTACTTC. Its protein product is CAIRGWTGGPNEQYF.

The chain has TRBV5-4 and TRBJ2-7; D is unresolved. Germline lookup yields CDR1 SGHNT and CDR2 YYREEE (reference sequence). V lost 2 bases to trimming and J lost 3 bases, with 12 bases between them. This CDR3 has 14 amino acids. The CDR3 loop reads CASSFKRNDYEQYF. The DNA for the CDR3 is TGTGCCAGCAGCTTTAAGCGAAACGACTACGAGCAGTACTTC.

This chain joins TRBV5-1 and TRBJ2-3; D perhaps matches TRBD2 (5 bases). The germline gives CDR1 SGHRS, CDR2 YFSETQ. Between the trimmed V and J ends, which lost 0 bases and 8 bases, there was a span of 13 bases. This CDR3 has 14 amino acids. DNA for the CDR3: TGCGCCAGCAGCTTGGCCGGGGTGCGTAGTACGCAGTATTTT. Translated, it gives CASSLAGVRSTQYF.

This rearrangement joins TRBV5-4 to TRBJ1-1, with D possibly being TRBD1 (5 bases). CDR1 SGHNT and CDR2 YYREEE come from the germline V gene (reference sequence). With 3 bases removed from V and 8 bases from J, the gap between germline ends came to 11 bases. The CDR3 totals 12 residues. The CDR3 protein is CASSSLDREAFF. As DNA, the CDR3 is TGTGCCAGCAGCTCTCTCGACAGAGAAGCTTTCTTT. Combining the CDR3 with reference TRBV5-4 and TRBJ1-1 gives the whole variable domain ETGVTQSPTHLIKTRGQQVTLRCSSQSGHNTVSWYQQALGQGPQFIFQYYREEENGRGNFPPRFSGLQFPNYSSELNVNALELDDSALYLCASSSLDREAFFGQGTRLTVV.

The V call is TRBV18, the J call TRBJ1-3; D remains unclear. Trimming removed 6 bases from V and 0 bases from J, with 9 bases in between. Germline lookup yields CDR1 KGHSH and CDR2 LQKENI. CDR3 length equals 14 residues. The CDR3 nucleotides read TGTGCCAGCTCGCCCAAGAGCTCTGGAAACACCATATATTTT. Translation: CASSPKSSGNTIYF.

CDR3 bases: TGTGCCAGCTTTAGCGGGGTGCGCACAGATACGCAGTATTTT. Amino acid sequence: CASFSGVRTDTQYF. The chain joins TRBV6-6 to TRBJ2-3; the match to TRBD2 covers 8 bases. V gave up 8 bases and J gave up 1 base; unmatched junction bases: 5. The CDR3 sequence is 14 residues long. Germline CDR1 and CDR2: MNHNY and SVGAGI (reference sequence).

This chain links TRBV5-1 with TRBJ2-3; TRBD1 aligns across 7 bases. V lost 4 bases, J lost 2 bases, and 10 bases stayed unmatched. The CDR3 is made up of 16 amino acids. Per the germline V gene, CDR1 is SGHRS and CDR2 is YFSETQ. DNA for the CDR3: TGCGCCAGCAGCGATCCTGACAGGGAAGTCACAGATACGCAGTATTTT. This sequence encodes CASSDPDREVTDTQYF.

This clone was observed once. This chain connects TRBV7-9 to TRBJ2-3; 10 nucleotides line up with TRBD2. CDR1 is SEHNR and CDR2 is FQNEAQ in the germline V gene (reference sequence). The CDR3 loop spans 17 amino acids. With 5 bases clipped from V and 2 bases from J, the junction kept 10 bases outside the gene matches. The CDR3 DNA sequence: TGTGCCAGCAGCCCCCCTAGGACTAGCGGATACACAGATACGCAGTATTTT. Protein sequence: CASSPPRTSGYTDTQYF.

This rearrangement joins TRBV6-6 to TRBJ2-7; 7 nucleotides align to TRBD1. CDR3 length: 13 residues. V shed 2 bases, J shed 4 bases, and the junction held 2 bases outside the gene matches. Germline V gene data show CDR1 as MNHNY and CDR2 as SVGAGI (reference sequence). In DNA form, the CDR3 reads TGTGCCAGCAGTTACAGCAGGGGGTACGAGCAGTACTTC. This translates into CASSYSRGYEQYF.

This CDR3 is CASSLLQREKLFF. CDR3 bases: TGTGCCAGTAGTCTTCTACAGCGCGAAAAACTGTTTTTT. The chain links TRBV19 to TRBJ1-4; D gene ambiguous. Between the trimmed V and J ends, which lost 5 bases and 8 bases, there was a span of 12 bases. The germline V gene has CDR1 LNHDA and CDR2 SQIVND (reference sequence). CDR3 length equals 13 residues.

The chain employs TRBV6-1 and TRBJ2-2; D call uncertain. CDR3 length: 13 amino acids. With 3 bases removed from V and 9 bases from J, the gap between germline ends came to 11 bases. The germline V gene has CDR1 MNHNS and CDR2 SASEGT. CDR3 nucleotides: TGTGCCAGCAGTGACGGAGTAGGTTGGGAGCTGTTTTTT. Its protein product is CASSDGVGWELFF.

The V and J genes are TRBV5-1 and TRBJ2-6; D is unclear. CDR1 SGHRS and CDR2 YFSETQ come from the germline V gene. The CDR3 consists of 15 residues. Trimming took off 0 bases at V and 2 bases at J, with 6 bases between the two ends. This CDR3 reads CASSLAVPGANVLTF. In DNA, the CDR3 is TGCGCCAGCAGCTTGGCCGTCCCTGGGGCCAACGTCCTGACTTTC.

V is TRBV10-1 and J is TRBJ2-3; possibly TRBD2 for D (6 bases). The CDR3 is made up of 16 amino acids. The V gene lost 1 base and the J gene lost 0 bases, with 11 bases spanning the gap. Germline assignment: CDR1 WNHNN and CDR2 SYGVQD (reference sequence). The CDR3 DNA follows: TGCGCCAGCAGTGAGTTACGCGGGATTAGCACAGATACGCAGTATTTT. It translates to CASSELRGISTDTQYF.

The chain joins TRBV11-2 to TRBJ2-7, with D uncertain. V lost 3 bases and J 1 base, leaving 13 bases between the germline ends. The germline V gene has CDR1 SGHAT and CDR2 FQNNGV. This CDR3 has 15 amino acids. CDR3 residues: CASSLAGSGSYEQYF. The CDR3 region has the DNA TGTGCCAGCAGCTTGGCCGGGTCCGGGTCCTACGAGCAGTACTTC.

The rearrangement links TRBV7-2 to TRBJ2-5; 14 bases are shared with TRBD2. Germline CDR1 reads SGHTA; CDR2 reads FQGNSA. The CDR3 extends over 17 amino acids. J lost 5 bases, V lost 5 bases, and 10 bases had no gene match. DNA of the CDR3: TGTGCCAGCAGCCCGAAGACACGGACTAGCGGGGGGGAGACCCAGTACTTC. Translation: CASSPKTRTSGGETQYF.

J is TRBJ1-2 and V is TRBV6-5; 11 bases are shared with TRBD1. The V gene's germline CDR1 is MNHEY and CDR2 SVGAGI. CDR3 length equals 14 residues. Trimming cost V 2 bases and J 4 bases; bases outside gene matches: 0. DNA of the CDR3: TGTGCCAGCAGTTACGGGACAGGGGGCTATGGCTACACCTTC. It yields the protein CASSYGTGGYGYTF.

The J gene is TRBJ1-1, the V gene TRBV5-5; no clear D. Germline V lookup: CDR1 SGHKS, CDR2 YYEKEE (reference sequence). V was trimmed by 2 bases and J by 7 bases, leaving 15 bases between them. CDR3 length: 14 residues. The CDR3 here is CASSLNPVPSEAFF. DNA of the CDR3: TGTGCCAGCAGCTTAAACCCAGTCCCCAGTGAAGCTTTCTTT.

The chain carries TRBV19 and TRBJ1-5; weak D call: TRBD1 (5 bases). This CDR3 has 14 residues. Trimming removed 6 bases at V and 4 bases at J, with 13 bases between. Germline V CDR1 and CDR2: LNHDA, SQIVND (reference sequence). The CDR3 nucleotides read TGTGCCAGTAGAACCGGGACTGAAAATCAGCCCCAGCATTTT. This sequence encodes CASRTGTENQPQHF.

The chain uses TRBV9 and TRBJ2-5, with 7 positions matching TRBD1. Germline CDR1 SGDLS, CDR2 YYNGEE. After removal of 3 bases from V and 2 bases from J, the junction contained 10 bases not matched to a gene. CDR3 size: 16 residues. CDR3 nucleotides: TGTGCCAGCAGCGCCTCACCGGGACAGTCACAAGAGACCCAGTACTTC. It yields the protein CASSASPGQSQETQYF.

The rearrangement joins TRBV30 to TRBJ2-1, with D uncertain. This CDR3 is 12 amino acids long. CDR1 GTSNPN and CDR2 SVGIG come from the germline V gene (reference sequence). V was cut by 5 bases and J by 4 bases, with 9 bases left in between. The CDR3 nucleotides read TGTGCCTGGCGGCCCCTTTACAATGAGCAGTTCTTC. Protein sequence: CAWRPLYNEQFF.

The chain carries TRBV18 and TRBJ2-7, with D tentatively TRBD1 (6 bases). Germline CDR1 KGHSH, CDR2 LQKENI. This CDR3 is built from 12 residues. The V and J ends lost 2 bases and 6 bases respectively, with 8 bases between them. CDR3 nucleotides: TGTGCCAGCTCACCAACAGGGACCGAGCAGTACTTC. This translates into CASSPTGTEQYF.

In this sample, this clone turned up a few times. This chain links TRBV28 with TRBJ1-1; D gene ambiguous. This CDR3 region has 12 residues. CDR1 is MDHEN, CDR2 SYDVKM, per germline. The V end was cut by 8 bases, the J end by 4 bases, with 11 bases between. In DNA form, the CDR3 reads TGTGCCAGCTTTAGTAGGGTCACTGAAGCTTTCTTT. It is translated as CASFSRVTEAFF.

CDR3 coding DNA: TGTGCCAGCAGTCGGACTAGCGGGAGCAACATTCAGTACTTC. Its translation is CASSRTSGSNIQYF. The chain employs TRBV6-5 and TRBJ2-4, with 13 bases lining up with TRBD2. Per the germline V gene, CDR1 is MNHEY and CDR2 is SVGAGI. Trimming at V came to 5 bases and at J to 7 bases, leaving 2 bases not matched to a gene. The CDR3 is 14 amino acids.

This chain uses TRBV5-6 with TRBJ1-1, with TRBD1 as a possible D gene (6 bases). The V and J ends lost 3 bases and 2 bases respectively, with 8 bases between them. Germline-derived CDR1 and CDR2 are SGHDT and YYEEEE. The CDR3 loop spans 13 amino acids. CDR3 in amino acids: CASSWGHNTEAFF. The CDR3 DNA reads as TGTGCCAGCAGCTGGGGACACAACACTGAAGCTTTCTTT.

V usage is TRBV9 and J usage is TRBJ2-5; D is perhaps TRBD2 (6 bases). The CDR3 is made up of 17 amino acids. Looked up from germline, CDR1 is SGDLS and CDR2 is YYNGEE. V lost 0 bases and J lost 2, with 17 bases in between. The CDR3 DNA sequence: TGTGCCAGCAGCGTAGACTGGCGGGAAAGGGGACAAGAGACCCAGTACTTC. Its protein product is CASSVDWRERGQETQYF.

V usage is TRBV6-1 and J usage is TRBJ1-1; no clear D. Between the trimmed V and J ends, which lost 2 bases and 5 bases, there was a span of 3 bases. This CDR3 is 11 amino acids long. Germline-derived CDR1 and CDR2 are MNHNS and SASEGT. The CDR3 loop is CASSERTEAFF. The CDR3 region has the DNA TGTGCCAGCAGTGAACGGACTGAAGCTTTCTTT.